One sample yielded the 29 T cell receptor beta chains listed below, sequenced in a study of cytomegalovirus exposure and HLA in healthy donors. The PCR was carried out with 60 Vbeta primers and 13 Jbeta primers. The repertoire was sequenced with immunoSEQ multiplex PCR; TCRdb's copy has only in-frame clones and lacks some. The sample has about 140,000 clones, 8.5% to 10% seen once. Sequencing used PBMCs. Receptor source: a man in his fifties in good health and CMV-seronegative.

V gene TRBV9 combines with J gene TRBJ2-1; D is possibly TRBD1 (5 bases). This CDR3 spans 16 amino acids. Germline CDR1 and CDR2: SGDLS and YYNGEE. V shed 4 bases and J shed 2 bases, with 16 bases lying between them. CDR3 coding DNA: TGTGCCAGCAGCCCCCGGCCACAGGTCCCCTACAATGAGCAGTTCTTC. It yields the protein CASSPRPQVPYNEQFF.

This clone has a handful of counts. Other DNA sequences within the sample encode an identical CDR3. The chain carries TRBV28 and TRBJ1-2; TRBD1 is a possible D gene (5 bases). The germline gives CDR1 MDHEN, CDR2 SYDVKM. CDR3 length: 13 amino acids. V was clipped by 2 bases and J by 2 bases, with 6 bases between them. The CDR3: CASSLDSNYGYTF. As DNA, the CDR3 is TGTGCCAGCAGTTTAGACAGCAACTATGGCTACACCTTC.

The chain combines TRBV5-1 with TRBJ2-1; weak D call: TRBD2 (6 bases). Germline assignment: CDR1 SGHRS and CDR2 YFSETQ. CDR3 length: 14 amino acids. The V gene lost 5 bases and the J gene lost 0 bases, with 9 bases spanning the gap. The CDR3 here is CASSGGNSYNEQFF. The CDR3 nucleotides are TGCGCCAGCAGTGGGGGGAACTCCTACAATGAGCAGTTCTTC.

The chain is built from TRBV5-1 and TRBJ2-7; the D gene is possibly TRBD2 (5 bases). The CDR3 is 20 amino acids. Germline V gives CDR1 SGHRS, CDR2 YFSETQ. V lost 4 bases to trimming and J lost 4 bases, with 33 bases between them. The CDR3 nucleotides read TGCGCCAGCAGCGGAGCTCCCGAGAGGGCCCCCCTAGGGAGCCGATACGAGCAGTACTTC. It specifies CASSGAPERAPLGSRYEQYF.

The chain has TRBV7-3 and TRBJ2-3, with 8 bases lining up with TRBD1. The CDR3 is 16 residues long. V shed 1 base and J 2 bases; nucleotides not matched to a gene: 5. Germline V gives CDR1 SGHTA, CDR2 FQGTGA. CDR3 sequence: CASSLRGQANTDTQYF. DNA for the CDR3: TGTGCCAGCAGCTTAAGGGGACAGGCAAACACAGATACGCAGTATTTT.

This chain links TRBV25-1 with TRBJ2-3, with 7 bases fitting TRBD2. Germline-derived CDR1 and CDR2 are MGHDK and SYGVNS. V shed 6 bases, J shed 3 bases, and the junction held 9 bases outside the gene matches. The CDR3 loop spans 15 amino acids. CDR3 coding DNA: TGTGCCAGCAGCGCGGGCGGGAGTGGTACAGATACGCAGTATTTT. This codes for CASSAGGSGTDTQYF.

The rearrangement joins TRBV10-3 to TRBJ1-1; a weak D match, TRBD1 (6 bases). In germline, CDR1 is ENHRY, CDR2 SYGVKD. The CDR3 extends over 14 amino acids. Trimming cost V 10 bases and J 1 base, with 16 bases left between them. The CDR3 reads CATQGVPQNTEAFF. CDR3 coding DNA: TGTGCCACACAGGGAGTGCCCCAGAACACTGAAGCTTTCTTT.

This clone was seen a handful of times. J is TRBJ2-3 and V is TRBV27, with D maybe TRBD2 (7 bases). Germline lookup yields CDR1 MNHEY and CDR2 SMNVEV (reference sequence). The CDR3 has 14 residues. V was pared by 5 bases and J by 6 bases, with 15 bases between. CDR3 residues: CASSRSGGRDTQYF. The CDR3, as DNA: TGTGCCAGCAGTCGTTCGGGGGGCCGCGATACGCAGTATTTT.

The chain has TRBV5-1 and TRBJ2-2; possible D gene TRBD2, 7 bases. Germline V gene lookup returns CDR1 SGHRS and CDR2 YFSETQ. V was clipped by 10 bases and J by 5 bases, with 24 bases between them. The CDR3 consists of 16 residues. In DNA form, the CDR3 reads TGCGCCGGCACTGTCAGGGGACTACTGGGGACCGGGGAGCTGTTTTTT. Amino acids: CAGTVRGLLGTGELFF.

This chain connects TRBV7-9 to TRBJ1-4, with 10 nucleotides matching TRBD1. The CDR3 sequence is 16 residues long. J was trimmed by 7 bases and V by 5 bases; bases with no gene match: 10. The germline CDR1 and CDR2 sequences are SEHNR and FQNEAQ (reference sequence). The CDR3 loop is CASSRPSGQGSEKLFF. CDR3 nucleotide sequence: TGTGCCAGCAGCCGACCATCGGGACAGGGGAGTGAAAAACTGTTTTTT.

The chain joins TRBV2 to TRBJ1-6, with 7 positions matching TRBD1. The trim removed 9 bases at V and 6 bases at J, leaving 11 bases unmatched. The CDR3 is made up of 15 amino acids. CDR1 and CDR2 (germline): SNHLY, FYNNEI. This chain's CDR3 is CASGGAGQANSPLHF. Here the CDR3 DNA reads TGTGCCAGTGGGGGCGCCGGACAGGCTAATTCACCCCTCCACTTT.

Turning to this clone: Within the sample, other DNA sequences also encode this same CDR3. V and J are TRBV19 and TRBJ2-7; 7 bases are a match to TRBD1. Per the germline V gene, CDR1 is LNHDA and CDR2 is SQIVND (reference sequence). V gave up 4 bases and J gave up 0 bases; unmatched junction bases: 3. The CDR3 has 14 residues. The CDR3 DNA reads as TGTGCCAGTAGTAGACAGGGAAGCTCCTACGAGCAGTACTTC. Amino acid sequence: CASSRQGSSYEQYF.

This clone was observed a few times. This chain links TRBV7-2 with TRBJ2-2, with D tentatively TRBD2 (6 bases). This CDR3 region has 17 residues. Trimming took 3 bases from V and 1 from J, leaving 15 bases between them. Germline lookup yields CDR1 SGHTA and CDR2 FQGNSA. This CDR3 reads CASSFSLGGENTGELFF. The CDR3 DNA sequence: TGTGCCAGCAGCTTTTCTCTCGGCGGGGAGAACACCGGGGAGCTGTTTTTT.

The V call is TRBV28, the J call TRBJ1-5, with a possible D match to TRBD1 (6 bases). Between the trimmed V and J ends, which lost 5 bases and 3 bases, there was a span of 8 bases. The CDR3 has 13 amino acids. Germline V gives CDR1 MDHEN, CDR2 SYDVKM. The DNA for the CDR3 is TGTGCCAGCAGTCGGGACACCAATCAGCCCCAGCATTTT. It translates to CASSRDTNQPQHF. Combining the CDR3 with reference TRBV28 and TRBJ1-5 gives the whole variable domain DVKVTQSSRYLVKRTGEKVFLECVQDMDHENMFWYRQDPGLGLRLIYFSYDVKMKEKGDIPEGYSVSREKKERFSLILESASTNQTSMYLCASSRDTNQPQHFGDGTRLSIL.

The J gene is TRBJ1-1, the V gene TRBV30, with D perhaps matching TRBD1 (6 bases). The CDR3 has 12 amino acids. Trimming took 3 bases from V and 13 from J, leaving 18 bases between them. Germline loops: CDR1 GTSNPN, CDR2 SVGIG (reference sequence). This CDR3 is CAWSQGRVFVFF. As DNA, the CDR3 is TGTGCCTGGAGCCAGGGGCGGGTTTTTGTTTTCTTT. The entire variable domain, with the rest obtained from reference TRBV30 and TRBJ1-1, is as follows: SQTIHQWPATLVQPVGSPLSLECTVEGTSNPNLYWYRQAAGRGLQLLFYSVGIGQISSEVPQNLSASRPQDRQFILSSKKLLLSDSGFYLCAWSQGRVFVFFGQGTRLTVV.

V is TRBV7-2 and J is TRBJ1-5, with no clear D. The CDR3 runs 15 residues. Trimming left V 1 base short and J 0 bases short, with 7 bases between. Germline V gene sequence: CDR1 SGHTA, CDR2 FQGNSA. CDR3 in amino acids: CASSLVRYSNQPQHF. The CDR3 nucleotides read TGTGCCAGCAGCTTAGTGAGGTATAGCAATCAGCCCCAGCATTTT.

The sample holds a few counts of this clone. The V and J genes are TRBV7-3 and TRBJ2-5; a weak D match, TRBD1 (5 bases). Between the trimmed V and J ends, which lost 0 bases and 4 bases, there was a span of 9 bases. The CDR3 has 14 residues. The germline gives CDR1 SGHTA, CDR2 FQGTGA. The DNA for the CDR3 is TGTGCCAGCAGCTTAACCCCAGGGCTAGAGACCCAGTACTTC. Its translation: CASSLTPGLETQYF.

In its sample, this clone was seen a few times. Here the CDR3 reads CASSVGQGYYNEQFF. The CDR3 DNA is TGTGCCAGCAGCGTAGGTCAGGGGTACTACAATGAGCAGTTCTTC. J is TRBJ2-1 and V is TRBV9, with D maybe TRBD1 (6 bases). Germline CDR1 is SGDLS and CDR2 is YYNGEE. V was trimmed by 0 bases and J by 3 bases, leaving 10 bases between them. CDR3 length: 15 amino acids.

The CDR3 bases are TGTGCCAGCAGTCTAGGGGGCCCTATGGGGACCCAGTACTTC. As protein: CASSLGGPMGTQYF. V and J are TRBV5-4 and TRBJ2-5; 7 bases fit TRBD1. The CDR3 covers 14 residues. The V segment lost 5 bases and the J segment 7 bases; nucleotides outside the gene matches: 11. Looked up from germline, CDR1 is SGHNT and CDR2 is YYREEE (reference sequence).

With respect to this clone: Within the sample, other DNA sequences also encode this same CDR3. The V gene is TRBV5-1, the J gene TRBJ2-2, with 8 bases aligning to TRBD1. The CDR3 loop spans 16 amino acids. Trimming at V came to 2 bases and at J to 1 base, leaving 4 bases not matched to a gene. CDR1 SGHRS and CDR2 YFSETQ come from the germline V gene. CDR3 nucleotide sequence: TGCGCCAGCAGCTTACGACAGGGGCAGAACACCGGGGAGCTGTTTTTT. Encoded protein: CASSLRQGQNTGELFF.

The J gene is TRBJ2-3, the V gene TRBV30, with 7 nucleotides matching TRBD2. The CDR3 totals 14 residues. Trimming cost V 5 bases and J 4 bases; bases outside gene matches: 9. Germline V gene lookup returns CDR1 GTSNPN and CDR2 SVGIG (reference sequence). The CDR3 nucleotides read TGTGCCTGGCGACGGGGGGTTTCTGCAGATACGCAGTATTTT. This encodes CAWRRGVSADTQYF.

This chain links TRBV4-1 with TRBJ1-1; the D is unclear. Trimming took off 0 bases at V and 1 base at J, with 9 bases between the two ends. The CDR3 sequence is 15 residues long. The germline gives CDR1 MGHRA, CDR2 YSYEKL. The DNA of the CDR3 is TGCGCCAGCAGCCAAGATTTTACCGGGAACACTGAAGCTTTCTTT. This gives the protein CASSQDFTGNTEAFF.

This clone showed up just a few times. Additional DNA sequences in this sample encode the identical CDR3. The chain links TRBV28 to TRBJ1-4, with D perhaps TRBD1 (6 bases). Trimming removed 6 bases from V and 2 bases from J, with 10 bases in between. The germline V gene encodes CDR1 MDHEN and CDR2 SYDVKM. This CDR3 comprises 14 residues. The CDR3 reads CASSLRGTNEKLFF. The CDR3 nucleotides are TGTGCCAGCAGCCTCAGGGGCACTAATGAAAAACTGTTTTTT.

V and J are TRBV15 and TRBJ2-3, with 8 nucleotides matching TRBD1. CDR3 length: 20 residues. Germline V gene data show CDR1 as LNHNV and CDR2 as YYDKDF (reference sequence). Trimming cost V 3 bases and J 0 bases; bases outside gene matches: 17. The CDR3: CATSSGRTGGTRTSTDTQYF. CDR3 nucleotides: TGTGCCACCAGCAGTGGACGCACAGGGGGGACGAGGACTAGCACAGATACGCAGTATTTT.

The V and J genes are TRBV10-1 and TRBJ1-2; 10 bases align to TRBD1. CDR1 is WNHNN and CDR2 is SYGVQD in the germline V gene (reference sequence). CDR3 length: 14 amino acids. In DNA, the CDR3 is TGCCGGGAAAAGGGACAGGGGCCCTTCTATGGCTACACCTTC. Translating it yields CREKGQGPFYGYTF.

V usage is TRBV28 and J usage is TRBJ1-3; D remains ambiguous. V lost 2 bases to trimming and J lost 0 bases, with 8 bases between them. Germline V gene data show CDR1 as MDHEN and CDR2 as SYDVKM. CDR3 size: 15 residues. The CDR3 region is CASSLPRLSGNTIYF. The CDR3 coding sequence is TGTGCCAGCAGTTTACCCAGGCTCTCTGGAAACACCATATATTTT.

This clone came up a few times. The chain uses TRBV6-5 and TRBJ2-3; 8 bases map to TRBD2. The CDR3 is 15 amino acids. V trimming: 4 bases; J trimming: 2 bases; junction bases outside the gene matches: 5. Germline V CDR1 and CDR2: MNHEY, SVGAGI. This chain's CDR3 is CASSWTSPSTDTQYF. The CDR3 nucleotides read TGTGCCAGCAGTTGGACTAGCCCTTCCACAGATACGCAGTATTTT.

The chain links TRBV20-1 to TRBJ2-7; D not resolved. Trimming pared 3 bases from V and 4 bases from J, leaving 4 bases between. The CDR3 has 10 residues. CDR1 DFQATT and CDR2 SNEGSKA come from the germline V gene (reference sequence). The CDR3 spells CSASGYEQYF. CDR3 bases: TGCAGTGCTAGCGGGTACGAGCAGTACTTC.

This clone was picked up a small number of times. This sequence joins TRBV27 and TRBJ1-2; no reliable D call. The CDR3 consists of 14 residues. CDR1 is MNHEY, CDR2 SMNVEV, per germline (reference sequence). The ends were cut back, 5 bases at V and 0 bases at J, with 10 bases in the middle. This CDR3 reads CASSRTGTNYGYTF. The CDR3, as DNA: TGTGCCAGCAGTCGGACGGGGACTAACTATGGCTACACCTTC.